The clone carrying this TCR beta chain was observed many times. Its antigen remains unknown. The data belong to a study of T cells in Graves' hyperthyroidism and ophthalmopathy. Study-wide results and caveats: The model made its ophthalmopathy prediction, and onset followed a median about 5.9 months later. Ophthalmopathy stood apart from stable hyperthyroidism in a 13 V-J model.

Using RNA transcripts as the source, TCR beta CDR3 regions were amplified. Carried out on the TCR CDR3, a first-round RT-PCR used the HTBI primer set. TCRdb fed the multiplex PCR reads into MiXCR, producing one record per CDR3 protein. Seen here are about 360,000 distinct CDR3 sequences, over 15% observed once, and the top ten hold 3% to 4.5%. This CDR3 is 15 amino acids long. The V gene's germline CDR1 is DFQATT and CDR2 SNEGSKA (reference sequence). V was shortened by 3 bases and J by 1 base, with 15 bases between the two germline ends. Subjects aged 18 to 65 presented with newly diagnosed hyperthyroidism of less than 2 months' duration. About 9.4 ml fresh peripheral blood yielded the PBMCs.

V gene TRBV20-1 combines with J gene TRBJ1-1, with D perhaps TRBD1 (5 bases). This TCR derives from a woman younger than 35 with Graves' hyperthyroidism. The material sequenced was blood. CDR3 amino acids: CSASYMGGSNTEAFF. The CDR3 DNA is TGCAGTGCTAGTTATATGGGGGGTTCGAACACTGAAGCTTTCTTT.